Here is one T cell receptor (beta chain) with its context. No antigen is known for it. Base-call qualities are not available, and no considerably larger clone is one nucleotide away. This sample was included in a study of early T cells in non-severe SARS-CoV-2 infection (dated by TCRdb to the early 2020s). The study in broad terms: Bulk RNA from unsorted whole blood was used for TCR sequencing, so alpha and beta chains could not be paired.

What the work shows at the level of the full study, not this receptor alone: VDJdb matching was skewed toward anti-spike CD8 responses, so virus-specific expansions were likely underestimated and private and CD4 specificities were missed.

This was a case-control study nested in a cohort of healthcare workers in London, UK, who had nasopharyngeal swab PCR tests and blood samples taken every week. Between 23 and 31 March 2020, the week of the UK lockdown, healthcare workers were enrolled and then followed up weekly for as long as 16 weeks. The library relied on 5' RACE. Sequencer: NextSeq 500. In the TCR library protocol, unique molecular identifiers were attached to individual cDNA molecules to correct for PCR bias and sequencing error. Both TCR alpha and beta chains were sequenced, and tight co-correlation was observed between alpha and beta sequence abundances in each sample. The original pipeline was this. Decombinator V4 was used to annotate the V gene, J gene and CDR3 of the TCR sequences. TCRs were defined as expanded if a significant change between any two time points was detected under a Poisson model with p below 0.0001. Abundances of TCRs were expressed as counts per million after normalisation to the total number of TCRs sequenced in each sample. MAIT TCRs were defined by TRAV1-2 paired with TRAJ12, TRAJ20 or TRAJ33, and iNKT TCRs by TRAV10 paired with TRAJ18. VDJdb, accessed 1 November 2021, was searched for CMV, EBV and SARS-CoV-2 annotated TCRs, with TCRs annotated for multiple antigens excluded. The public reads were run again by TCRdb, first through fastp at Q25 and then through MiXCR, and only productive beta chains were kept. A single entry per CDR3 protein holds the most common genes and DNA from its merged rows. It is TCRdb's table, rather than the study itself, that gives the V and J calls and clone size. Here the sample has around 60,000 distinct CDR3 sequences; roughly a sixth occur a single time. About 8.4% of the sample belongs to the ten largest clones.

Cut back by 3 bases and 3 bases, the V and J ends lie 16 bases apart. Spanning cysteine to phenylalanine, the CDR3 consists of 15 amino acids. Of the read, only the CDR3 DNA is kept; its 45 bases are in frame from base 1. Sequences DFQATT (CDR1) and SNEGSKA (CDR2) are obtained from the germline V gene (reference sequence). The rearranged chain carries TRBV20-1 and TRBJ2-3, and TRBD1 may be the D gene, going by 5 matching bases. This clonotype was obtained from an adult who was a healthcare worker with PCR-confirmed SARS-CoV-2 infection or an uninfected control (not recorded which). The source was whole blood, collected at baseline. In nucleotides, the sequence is TGCAGTGCTAGGGGGCCCGCTGGGTCGACAGATACGCAGTATTTT. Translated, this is CSARGPAGSTDTQYF.